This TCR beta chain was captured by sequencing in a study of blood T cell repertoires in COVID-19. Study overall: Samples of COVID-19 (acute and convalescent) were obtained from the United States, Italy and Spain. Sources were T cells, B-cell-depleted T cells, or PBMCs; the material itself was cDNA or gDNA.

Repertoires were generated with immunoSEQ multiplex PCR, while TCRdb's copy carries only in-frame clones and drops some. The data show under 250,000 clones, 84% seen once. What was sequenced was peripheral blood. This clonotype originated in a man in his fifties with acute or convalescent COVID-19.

DNA of the CDR3: TGTGCCAGCAGTTTAGGCGGGAGGAGGGAGACCCAGTACTTC. It yields the protein CASSLGGRRETQYF. This chain joins TRBV28 and TRBJ2-5; 8 nucleotides match TRBD2. V was pared by 2 bases and J by 5 bases, with 4 bases of the junction left unmatched. The CDR3 has 14 residues. Germline V gene lookup returns CDR1 MDHEN and CDR2 SYDVKM.